Listed below are T cell receptor beta chains from one sample, sequenced in a study of shared clonotypes between healthy human individuals. TCRdb keeps only in-frame clones here, not all; method: immunoSEQ multiplex PCR. This sample has 1.5 million to 2.5 million clones, with roughly 94% found just once. Source material: naive CD8+ T cells sorted from blood. These receptors were taken from a man aged 18 to 29 in good health. Both conserved end residues are part of each CDR3. Fields, in order: clone size, D gene, V gene, J gene, CDR3 DNA, CDR3 protein. D genes are given only for firm matches. Not all rows give a size; the values are once, few, many and, for expanded clones, a class.

-	TRBD1	TRBV28	TRBJ2-7	TGTGCCAGCAGTTTAGGGTGGACAGGGGACGAGCAGTACTTC	CASSLGWTGDEQYF
-	-	TRBV19	TRBJ2-7	TGTGCCAGTAGTTATTACGGAGACTACGAGCAGTACTTC	CASSYYGDYEQYF
-	-	TRBV28	TRBJ2-7	TGTGCCAGCAGTCTAAAGGGGGGCTCCTACGAGCAGTACTTC	CASSLKGGSYEQYF
once	-	TRBV21-1	TRBJ1-3	TGTGCCAGCAGCAAAGCACCCAGGGGGGCCCGTGGAAACACCATATATTTT	CASSKAPRGARGNTIYF
-	-	TRBV6-9	TRBJ1-2	TGTGCCAGCAGTTACATGCAGGGAAATTTTAGGGATGGCTACACCTTC	CASSYMQGNFRDGYTF
-	TRBD1	TRBV7-9	TRBJ2-4	TGTGCCAGCAGCCCACGAGGGGGCGCGTACATTCAGTACTTC	CASSPRGGAYIQYF
-	TRBD1	TRBV5-6	TRBJ2-7	TGTGCCAGCAGCTTTCGGACAGGACCTGCCTACGAGCAGTACTTC	CASSFRTGPAYEQYF
-	TRBD2	TRBV4-3	TRBJ2-1	TGCGCCAGCAGCCAAGAAATAGCGGGAGTACTTGGCCATGAGCAGTTCTTC	CASSQEIAGVLGHEQFF
-	-	TRBV7-9	TRBJ2-7	TGTGCCAGCAGCCCAGGCCTCGGCTACGAGCAGTACTTC	CASSPGLGYEQYF
-	TRBD1	TRBV14	TRBJ2-7	TGTGCCAGCAGCCACTCCCGGGACAGAACCTACGAGCAGTACTTC	CASSHSRDRTYEQYF
-	-	TRBV5-6	TRBJ2-7	TGTGCCAGCAGCTTGGCCGGGTCCTACGAGCAGTACTTC	CASSLAGSYEQYF
-	-	TRBV29-1	TRBJ2-7	TGCAGCGTTGAGGACAGTCGCTCCTACGAGCAGTACTTC	CSVEDSRSYEQYF
-	-	TRBV2	TRBJ2-7	TGTGCCAGCCTTTCTGATGACAAGACCTACGAGCAGTACTTC	CASLSDDKTYEQYF
-	-	TRBV2	TRBJ2-2	TGTGCCAGCATCGGAGTTGCGGGTTTGAACACCGGGGAGCTGTTTTTT	CASIGVAGLNTGELFF
-	-	TRBV25-1	TRBJ2-3	TGTGCCAGCAGCTATGGGGATACGCAGTATTTT	CASSYGDTQYF
once	TRBD2	TRBV2	TRBJ2-1	TGTGCCAGCAGTGAACTAGCGGGAGTCTACAATGAGCAGTTCTTC	CASSELAGVYNEQFF
-	-	TRBV7-9	TRBJ1-4	TGTGCCAGCAGCTTCTCTGAAAAACTGTTTTTT	CASSFSEKLFF
-	-	TRBV4-3	TRBJ2-7	TGCGCCAGCAGCATCGGCAGGGAGGCCTCCTACGAGCAGTACTTC	CASSIGREASYEQYF
-	-	TRBV13	TRBJ1-1	TGTGCCAGCAGGCCTGGGGGAACAGGCACTGAAGCTTTCTTT	CASRPGGTGTEAFF
-	TRBD2	TRBV9	TRBJ2-5	TGTGCCAGCAGCGGAGAGGCACTAGCGGGATTCGAGACCCAGTACTTC	CASSGEALAGFETQYF
-	TRBD1	TRBV7-9	TRBJ1-2	TGTGCCAGCAGCTCCTGGACAGGAACCTCCTATGGCTACACCTTC	CASSSWTGTSYGYTF
once	-	TRBV15	TRBJ1-5	TGTGCCACCAGCGGCGACCCTCTGAAAAGTGACAGAGAAAATCAGCCCCAGCATTTT	CATSGDPLKSDRENQPQHF
-	-	TRBV6-6	TRBJ2-1	TGTGCCAGCAGTAGGGGCGGGGATCAAGGCGATGAGCAGTTCTTC	CASSRGGDQGDEQFF
-	-	TRBV9	TRBJ1-2	TGTGCCAGCAGCGTAGGCCTAGCTCTTAGCTACACCTTC	CASSVGLALSYTF
few	-	TRBV7-6	TRBJ2-7	TGTGCCAGCAGCTTAGGACAGGACTACGAGCAGTACTTC	CASSLGQDYEQYF
once	-	TRBV25-1	TRBJ2-5	TGTGCCAGTAGCAATTCAGGAGGGACCCAGTACTTC	CASSNSGGTQYF
-	-	TRBV29-1	TRBJ1-1	TGCAGCGTTGATCCGACAGGGAACACTGAAGCTTTCTTT	CSVDPTGNTEAFF
-	-	TRBV5-1	TRBJ2-7	TGCGCCAGCAGCTTGGCGCAGGGATCCAACTACGAGCAGTACTTC	CASSLAQGSNYEQYF
-	-	TRBV16	TRBJ1-1	TGTGCCAGCAGCCAATCGGGGAACACTGAAGCTTTCTTT	CASSQSGNTEAFF
-	TRBD1	TRBV28	TRBJ2-3	TGTGCCAGCAGTCCAGGGACAGGGCCAGATACGCAGTATTTT	CASSPGTGPDTQYF
-	-	TRBV9	TRBJ2-3	TGTGCCAGCAGCACCTCGAGGTTGGCGGATACGCAGTATTTT	CASSTSRLADTQYF